The clone carrying this TCR beta chain was counted a few times. Its antigen is still unknown. At one of its ends the junction is not consistent with the germline gene, which may arise from a read error. The data were obtained in a study of molecular identifiers for immune sequencing clone quantification. Regarding the study as a whole: Sizes of highly expanded clones could be underestimated through identical TCRs sharing a barcode.

CDR1 is LNHNV, CDR2 YYDKDF, per germline (reference sequence). The CDR3 is 14 amino acids. In the sort, naive CD8 T cells were defined as CD8+CD4-CCR7+CD45RA+. TCRdb independently ran MiXCR on the PCR reads; one entry per CDR3 protein. The table shows about 510,000 distinct CDR3 sequences, with around 23% occurring only once. The TCR comes from a human donor in good health. Some libraries in this study had Jurkat cell RNA spiked in. V and J are TRBV15 and TRBJ2-7, with TRBD1 matching over 8 bases. Input material: naive CD8+ T cells from blood, with Jurkat cell RNA spiked in. As to subset: FACS-sorted CD8+CD4-CCR7+CD45RA+ naive T cells. CDR3 sequence (DNA): TGTGCCGCCAGCGTTGGACAGGGTGGCTACGAGCAGTACTTC. The encoded protein is CAASVGQGGYEQYF.